This T cell receptor beta chain is from a study of OX40 agonist ivuxolimab in advanced cancers. Study-level background: Antecedent anti-PD-1, anti-PD-L1 or anti-CTLA-4 therapy was permissible, with roughly 40% having received some.

Only in-frame clones appear in the TCRdb table, and some are missing; sequencing was by immunoSEQ multiplex PCR. This table holds about 73,000 clones, about nine tenths found once. The germline V gene has CDR1 ENHRY and CDR2 SYGVKD. V trimming: 4 bases; J trimming: 5 bases; junction bases outside the gene matches: 10. This CDR3 is 17 amino acids long. The V and J genes are TRBV10-3 and TRBJ2-3, with 12 bases aligning to TRBD2. This receptor was obtained from an adult with an advanced solid tumor such as melanoma, head and neck, liver or kidney cancer. This material consisted of CD4+ or CD8+ T cells sorted from blood, taken in a trial of the OX40 agonist ivuxolimab. CDR3: CAISGRPSGGEGDTQYF. DNA for the CDR3: TGTGCCATCAGTGGGAGGCCTAGCGGGGGGGAAGGAGATACGCAGTATTTT.